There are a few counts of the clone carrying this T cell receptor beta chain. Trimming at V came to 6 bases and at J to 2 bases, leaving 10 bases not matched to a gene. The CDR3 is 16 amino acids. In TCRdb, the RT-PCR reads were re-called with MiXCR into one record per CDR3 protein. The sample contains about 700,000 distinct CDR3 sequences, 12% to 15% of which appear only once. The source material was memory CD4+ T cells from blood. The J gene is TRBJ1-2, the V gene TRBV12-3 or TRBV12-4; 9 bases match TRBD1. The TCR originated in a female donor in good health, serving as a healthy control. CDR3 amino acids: CASSSGQGNRNYGYTF. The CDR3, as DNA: TGTGCCAGCAGCTCGGGACAGGGCAATAGAAACTATGGCTACACCTTC.